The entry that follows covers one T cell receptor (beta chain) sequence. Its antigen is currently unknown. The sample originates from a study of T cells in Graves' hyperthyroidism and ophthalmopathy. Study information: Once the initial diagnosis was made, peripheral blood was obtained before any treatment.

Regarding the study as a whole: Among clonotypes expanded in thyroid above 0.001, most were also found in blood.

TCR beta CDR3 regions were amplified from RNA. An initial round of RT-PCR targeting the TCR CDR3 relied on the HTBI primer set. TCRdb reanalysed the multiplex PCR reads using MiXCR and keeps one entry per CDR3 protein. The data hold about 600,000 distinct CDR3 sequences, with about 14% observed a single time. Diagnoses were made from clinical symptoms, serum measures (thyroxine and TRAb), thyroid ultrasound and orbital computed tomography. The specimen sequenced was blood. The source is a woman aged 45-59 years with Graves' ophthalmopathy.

The CDR3 DNA follows: TGCGCCAGCAGCCAAGCAATCGGGGAGGGCCTGGGCGAGCAGTACTTC. Translating it yields CASSQAIGEGLGEQYF. This rearrangement joins TRBV4-3 to TRBJ2-7; 7 bases line up with TRBD2. Germline loops: CDR1 LGHNA, CDR2 YSLEER. There are 16 residues in the CDR3. After removal of 1 base from V and 6 bases from J, the junction contained 12 bases not matched to a gene.